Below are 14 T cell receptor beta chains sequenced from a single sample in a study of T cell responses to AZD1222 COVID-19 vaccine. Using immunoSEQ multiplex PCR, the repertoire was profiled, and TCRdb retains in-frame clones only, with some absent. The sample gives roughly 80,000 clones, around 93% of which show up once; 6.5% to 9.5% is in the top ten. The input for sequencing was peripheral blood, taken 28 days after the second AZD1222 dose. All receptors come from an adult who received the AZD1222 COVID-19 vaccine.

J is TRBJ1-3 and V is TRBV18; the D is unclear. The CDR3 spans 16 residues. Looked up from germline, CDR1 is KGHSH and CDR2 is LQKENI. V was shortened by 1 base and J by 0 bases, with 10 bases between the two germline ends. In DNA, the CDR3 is TGTGCCAGCTCACCACGCACAGTTTCCTCTGGAAACACCATATATTTT. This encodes CASSPRTVSSGNTIYF.

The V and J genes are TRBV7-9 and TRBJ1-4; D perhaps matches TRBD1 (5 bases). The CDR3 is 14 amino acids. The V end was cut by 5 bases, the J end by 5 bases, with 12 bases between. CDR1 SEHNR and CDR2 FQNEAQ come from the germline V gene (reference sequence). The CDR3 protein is CASSPGGGNEKLFF. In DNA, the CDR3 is TGTGCCAGCAGCCCGGGGGGAGGGAATGAAAAACTGTTTTTT.

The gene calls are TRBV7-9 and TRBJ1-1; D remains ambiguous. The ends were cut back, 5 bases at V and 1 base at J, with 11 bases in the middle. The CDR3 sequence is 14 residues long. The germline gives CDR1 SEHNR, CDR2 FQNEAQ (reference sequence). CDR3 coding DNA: TGTGCCAGCAGCCCCCCCAGCCGGAACACTGAAGCTTTCTTT. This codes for CASSPPSRNTEAFF.

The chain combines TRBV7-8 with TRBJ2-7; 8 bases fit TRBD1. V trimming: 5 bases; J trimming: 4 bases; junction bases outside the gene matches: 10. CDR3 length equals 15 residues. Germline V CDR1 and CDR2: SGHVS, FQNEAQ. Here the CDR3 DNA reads TGTGCCAGCAGCCCCCCAGGGGGCTTTAGGTACGAGCAGTACTTC. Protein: CASSPPGGFRYEQYF.

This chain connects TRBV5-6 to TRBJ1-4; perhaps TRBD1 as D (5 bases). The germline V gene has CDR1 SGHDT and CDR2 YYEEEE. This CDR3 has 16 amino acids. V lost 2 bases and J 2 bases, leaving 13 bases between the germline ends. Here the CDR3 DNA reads TGTGCCAGCAGCTTAGGGGATGGGACGACTAATGAAAAACTGTTTTTT. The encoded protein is CASSLGDGTTNEKLFF.

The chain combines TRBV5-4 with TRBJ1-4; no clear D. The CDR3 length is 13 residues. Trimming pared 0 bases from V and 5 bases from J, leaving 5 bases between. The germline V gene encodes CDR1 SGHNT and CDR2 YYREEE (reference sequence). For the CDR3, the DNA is TGTGCCAGCAGCTTGGATCCAAATGAAAAACTGTTTTTT. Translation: CASSLDPNEKLFF. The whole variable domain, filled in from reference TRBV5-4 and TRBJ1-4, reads ETGVTQSPTHLIKTRGQQVTLRCSSQSGHNTVSWYQQALGQGPQFIFQYYREEENGRGNFPPRFSGLQFPNYSSELNVNALELDDSALYLCASSLDPNEKLFFGSGTQLSVL.

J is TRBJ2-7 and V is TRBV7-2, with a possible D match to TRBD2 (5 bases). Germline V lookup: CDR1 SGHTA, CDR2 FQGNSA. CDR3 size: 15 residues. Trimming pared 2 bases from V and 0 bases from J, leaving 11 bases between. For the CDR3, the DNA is TGTGCCAGCAGCTTATCTAGCATGAGCTCCTACGAGCAGTACTTC. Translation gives CASSLSSMSSYEQYF.

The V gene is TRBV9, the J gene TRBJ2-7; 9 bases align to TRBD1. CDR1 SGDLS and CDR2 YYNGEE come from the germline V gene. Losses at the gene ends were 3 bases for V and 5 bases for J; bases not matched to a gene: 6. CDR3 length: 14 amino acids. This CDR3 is CASSGTGVRNEQYF. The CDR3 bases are TGTGCCAGCAGCGGGACAGGGGTAAGAAACGAGCAGTACTTC.

For the CDR3, the DNA is TGTGCCAGCAGTCTCTCTAGCGGCTCCTACGAGCAGTACTTC. As protein: CASSLSSGSYEQYF. This chain links TRBV27 with TRBJ2-7, with TRBD2 matching over 7 bases. Germline trimming cut 5 bases from V and 0 bases from J; bases unmatched to any gene: 4. Germline values: CDR1 MNHEY, CDR2 SMNVEV (reference sequence). The length of the CDR3 is 14 residues.

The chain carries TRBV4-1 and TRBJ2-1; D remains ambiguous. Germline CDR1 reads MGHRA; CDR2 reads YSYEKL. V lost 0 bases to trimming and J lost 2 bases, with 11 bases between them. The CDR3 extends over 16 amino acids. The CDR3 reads CASSQERTATYNEQFF. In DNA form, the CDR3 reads TGCGCCAGCAGCCAAGAGAGGACCGCCACCTACAATGAGCAGTTCTTC.

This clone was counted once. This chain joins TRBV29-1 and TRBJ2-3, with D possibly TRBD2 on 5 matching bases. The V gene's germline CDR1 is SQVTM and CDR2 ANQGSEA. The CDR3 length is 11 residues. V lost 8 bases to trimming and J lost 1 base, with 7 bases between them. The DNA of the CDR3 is TGCAGCCTTAGCGGCACAGATACGCAGTATTTT. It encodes CSLSGTDTQYF.

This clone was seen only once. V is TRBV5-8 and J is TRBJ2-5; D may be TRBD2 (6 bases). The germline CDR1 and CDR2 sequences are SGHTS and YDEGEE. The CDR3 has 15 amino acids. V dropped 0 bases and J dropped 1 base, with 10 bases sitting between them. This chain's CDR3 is CASSLGQGGQETQYF. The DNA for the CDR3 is TGTGCCAGCAGCTTGGGGCAGGGAGGCCAAGAGACCCAGTACTTC.

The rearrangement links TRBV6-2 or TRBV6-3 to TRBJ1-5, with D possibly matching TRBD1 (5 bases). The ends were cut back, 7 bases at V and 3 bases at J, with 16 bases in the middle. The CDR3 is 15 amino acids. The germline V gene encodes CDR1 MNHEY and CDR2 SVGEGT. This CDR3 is CASTPRDADNQPQHF. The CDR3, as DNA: TGTGCCAGCACCCCACGGGACGCGGACAATCAGCCCCAGCATTTT.

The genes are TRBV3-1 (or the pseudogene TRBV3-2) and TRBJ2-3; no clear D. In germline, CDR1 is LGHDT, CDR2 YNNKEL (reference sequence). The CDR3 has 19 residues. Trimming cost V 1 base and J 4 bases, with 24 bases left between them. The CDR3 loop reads CASSQALTALWGPADTQYF. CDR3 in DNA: TGTGCCAGCAGCCAAGCCTTGACTGCCCTCTGGGGTCCCGCAGATACGCAGTATTTT.